Listed here are 10 T cell receptor beta chains from one sample, sequenced in a study of T cells expressing NK-cell markers (dated by TCRdb to the early 2020s). Library preparation employed 5' RACE. The data were produced on an Illumina HiSeq 2000. TCRdb reprocessed the reads; each CDR3 protein sequence makes one entry, and DNA is unavailable. The sample's table covers a few hundred thousand distinct CDR3 sequences. Jointly, the top ten make up roughly 5.2% of the sample. What was sequenced was blood T cells: a sorted CD56 or NKG2C T cell subset, CD4+ or CD8+ T cells, or bulk PBMC T cells (not recorded which). The origin of the receptors is a man aged 18-70 years in good health.

The genes are TRBV7-2 and TRBJ1-1; checking the TCRdb D call of TRBD1 is not possible without DNA. The CDR3 totals 13 residues. Germline V lookup: CDR1 SGHTA, CDR2 FQGNSA. The CDR3 spells CASTRQGVTEAFF.

This rearrangement joins TRBV19 to TRBJ1-6; the TCRdb D gene call, TRBD1, has no DNA to confirm it. CDR3 length equals 15 residues. From germline, CDR1 is LNHDA and CDR2 SQIVND (reference sequence). CDR3 residues: CASKTQGMGNSPLHF.

The J gene is TRBJ2-2, the V gene TRBV6-2 or TRBV6-3; with no DNA, the TCRdb D assignment of TRBD2 cannot be verified. There are 15 residues in the CDR3. The germline gives CDR1 MNHEY, CDR2 SVGEGT. CDR3: CASRPSGTYTGELFF.

The gene calls are TRBV7-9 and TRBJ1-2; TCRdb returns TRBD1, unconfirmable since there is no DNA. The CDR3 loop spans 14 amino acids. Germline assignment: CDR1 SEHNR and CDR2 FQNEAQ (reference sequence). The CDR3 sequence is CASSLAARGHGYTF.

V usage is TRBV20-1 and J usage is TRBJ2-3; checking the TCRdb D call of TRBD2 is not possible without DNA. The CDR3 has 15 amino acids. Looked up from germline, CDR1 is DFQATT and CDR2 is SNEGSKA (reference sequence). CDR3 loop: CSARGPSFSTDTQYF.

The gene calls are TRBV5-1 and TRBJ2-2; lacking DNA, the TRBD2 call made by TCRdb goes unchecked. The CDR3 has 19 amino acids. The germline gives CDR1 SGHRS, CDR2 YFSETQ. CDR3 protein: CASSFYPTSGATRTGELFF.

This rearrangement joins TRBV20-1 to TRBJ1-4; TCRdb's assignment of TRBD1 cannot be checked, as there is no DNA. The CDR3 has 13 amino acids. Germline V gives CDR1 DFQATT, CDR2 SNEGSKA (reference sequence). This chain's CDR3 is CSAPEGTREKLFF.

The genes are TRBV5-1 and TRBJ1-1. Germline CDR1 reads SGHRS; CDR2 reads YFSETQ. The CDR3 has 15 residues. This chain's CDR3 is CASSFGQDRNTEAFF.

This chain uses TRBV7-2 with TRBJ1-1. There are 13 residues in the CDR3. Germline-derived CDR1 and CDR2 are SGHTA and FQGNSA. The CDR3 loop reads CASRKMRDTEAFF. Full variable domain (rest looked up from reference TRBV7-2 and TRBJ1-1): GAGVSQSPSNKVTEKGKDVELRCDPISGHTALYWYRQSLGQGLEFLIYFQGNSAPDKSGLPSDRFSAERTGGSVSTLTIQRTQQEDSAVYLCASRKMRDTEAFFGQGTRLTVV.

The CDR3 here is CSAGPPSGGGTDTQYF. The chain couples TRBV20-1 to TRBJ2-3; TCRdb reports TRBD2, a call that lacks DNA to check it against. From germline, CDR1 is DFQATT and CDR2 SNEGSKA (reference sequence). CDR3 length equals 16 residues.